These T cell receptor beta chains were read from a single sample in a study of Ad26.COV2.S vaccination and SARS-CoV-2 variants. Libraries were prepared by immunoSEQ multiplex PCR; TCRdb keeps only in-frame clonotypes and omits some of them. The sample includes some 330,000 clones, 85% to 90% of them seen just once. The sequenced sample was peripheral blood, obtained in a trial of Ad26.COV2.S vaccine versus placebo. These receptors all come from a person aged 18-65 years who received the Ad26.COV2.S COVID-19 vaccine or a placebo. The CDR3 runs from the conserved cysteine through the conserved F or W. A D gene is named only where the DNA matches it firmly. Part of the rows lack a size; the others show once, few, many or a class for expanded clones.

V gene	clone size	D gene	J gene	CDR3 DNA	CDR3 protein
TRBV7-2	NA	TRBD2	TRBJ2-3	TGTGCCAGCAGCCCCTCACTGTCTAGCGGGGCACGAGATACGCAGTATTTT	CASSPSLSSGARDTQYF
TRBV6-2/TRBV6-3	NA	NA	TRBJ1-1	TGTGCCAGCAGTTACGGGAGGACTCCTGAAGCTTTCTTT	CASSYGRTPEAFF
TRBV7-9	NA	TRBD1	TRBJ1-1	TGTGCCAGCAGCACCGGCAGGGGGACTGAAGCTTTCTTT	CASSTGRGTEAFF
TRBV6-5	NA	NA	TRBJ2-4	TGTGCCAGCAGGGGACAAGCCAAAAACATTCAGTACTTT	CASRGQAKNIQYF
TRBV27	NA	NA	TRBJ2-1	TGTGCCAGCACCCCTATCAGTGGGGGGACCTACAATGAGCAGTTCTTC	CASTPISGGTYNEQFF
TRBV3-1/TRBV3-2	once	NA	TRBJ2-2	TGTGCCAGCTCCCAGGGGCCGACCGGGGAGCTGTTTTTT	CASSQGPTGELFF
TRBV9	NA	NA	TRBJ1-5	TGTGCCAGCAGCGTAGGTAGCTTGAATCAGCCCCAGCATTTT	CASSVGSLNQPQHF
TRBV9	NA	NA	TRBJ1-2	TGTGCCAGCAGCTCGGGAGGCTACCAGCCCCTCGGTGGCTACACCTTC	CASSSGGYQPLGGYTF
TRBV27	NA	NA	TRBJ2-1	TGTGCCAGCAGTTTCCGGGGGACCAGCACCTACAATGAGCAGTTCTTC	CASSFRGTSTYNEQFF
TRBV4-3	NA	NA	TRBJ1-2	TGCGCCAGCAGCCAAGATCTTAGGCAGGGTTCTGGCTACACCTTC	CASSQDLRQGSGYTF